This T cell receptor (beta chain) came from a study of cytotoxic CD8 clonotypes in ibrutinib-treated CLL. The assay was immunoSEQ multiplex PCR, and TCRdb's table has in-frame clones only and misses some. Seen here are around 140,000 clones, about 70% observed once, and the top ten hold about 4.7%. This clone has more than one count but fewer than ten. Germline V gives CDR1 DFQATT, CDR2 SNEGSKA (reference sequence). The CDR3 has 11 amino acids. V lost 8 bases to trimming and J lost 5 bases, with 12 bases between them. Sequencing was performed on PBMCs, taken after 24 months of ibrutinib treatment. The V and J genes are TRBV20-1 and TRBJ2-5; the D gene is possibly TRBD1 (5 bases). This clonotype originated in a human donor with chronic lymphocytic leukemia. The CDR3 coding sequence is TGCAGTTCCGGGCCAGGGGAGACCCAGTACTTC. Its translation: CSSGPGETQYF.